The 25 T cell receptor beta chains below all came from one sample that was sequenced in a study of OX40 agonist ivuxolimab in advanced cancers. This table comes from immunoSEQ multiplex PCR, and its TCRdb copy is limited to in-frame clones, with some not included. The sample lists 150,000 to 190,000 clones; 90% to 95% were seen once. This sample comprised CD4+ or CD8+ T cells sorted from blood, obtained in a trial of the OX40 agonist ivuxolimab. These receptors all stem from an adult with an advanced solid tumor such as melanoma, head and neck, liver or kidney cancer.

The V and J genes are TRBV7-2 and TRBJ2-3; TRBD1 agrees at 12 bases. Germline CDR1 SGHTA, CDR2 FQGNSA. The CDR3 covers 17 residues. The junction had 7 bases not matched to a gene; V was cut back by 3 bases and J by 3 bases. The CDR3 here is CASSFFGGQGATDTQYF. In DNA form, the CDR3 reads TGTGCCAGCAGCTTCTTCGGGGGACAGGGGGCAACAGATACGCAGTATTTT.

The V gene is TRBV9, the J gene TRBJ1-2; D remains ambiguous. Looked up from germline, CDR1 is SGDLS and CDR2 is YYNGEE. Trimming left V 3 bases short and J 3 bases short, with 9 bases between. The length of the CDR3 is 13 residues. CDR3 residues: CASSAMGDYGYTF. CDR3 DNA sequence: TGTGCCAGCAGCGCGATGGGAGACTATGGCTACACCTTC.

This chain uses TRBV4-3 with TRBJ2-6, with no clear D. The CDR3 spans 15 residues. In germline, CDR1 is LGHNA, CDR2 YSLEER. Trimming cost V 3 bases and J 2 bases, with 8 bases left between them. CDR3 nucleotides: TGCGCCAGCAGCCACGGCTCCACTGGGGCCAACGTCCTGACTTTC. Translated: CASSHGSTGANVLTF.

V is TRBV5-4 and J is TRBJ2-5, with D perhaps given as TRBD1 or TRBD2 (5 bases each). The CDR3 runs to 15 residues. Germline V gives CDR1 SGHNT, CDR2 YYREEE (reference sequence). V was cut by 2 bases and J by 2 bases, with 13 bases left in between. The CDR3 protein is CASSFSGPRQETQYF. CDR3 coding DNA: TGTGCCAGCAGCTTCTCGGGACCGCGACAAGAGACCCAGTACTTC.

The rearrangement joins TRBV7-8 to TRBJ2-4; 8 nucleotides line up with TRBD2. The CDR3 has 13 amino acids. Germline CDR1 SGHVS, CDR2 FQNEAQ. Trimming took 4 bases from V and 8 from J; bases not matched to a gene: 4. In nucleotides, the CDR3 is TGTGCCAGCAGCTGGCGGGAGGAGGACATTCAGTACTTC. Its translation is CASSWREEDIQYF.

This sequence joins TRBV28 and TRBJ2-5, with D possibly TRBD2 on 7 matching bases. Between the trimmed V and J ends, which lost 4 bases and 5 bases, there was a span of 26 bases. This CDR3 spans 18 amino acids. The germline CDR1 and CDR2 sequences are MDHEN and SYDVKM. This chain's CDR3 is CASSSFTTGRGASETQYF. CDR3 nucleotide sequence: TGTGCCAGCAGTTCGTTTACAACAGGGAGGGGGGCAAGCGAGACCCAGTACTTC. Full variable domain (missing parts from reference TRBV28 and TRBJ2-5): DVKVTQSSRYLVKRTGEKVFLECVQDMDHENMFWYRQDPGLGLRLIYFSYDVKMKEKGDIPEGYSVSREKKERFSLILESASTNQTSMYLCASSSFTTGRGASETQYFGPGTRLLVL.

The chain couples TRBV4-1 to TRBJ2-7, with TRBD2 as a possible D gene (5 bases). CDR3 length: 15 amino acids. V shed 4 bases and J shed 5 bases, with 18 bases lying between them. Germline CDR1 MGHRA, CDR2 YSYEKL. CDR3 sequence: CASSREESGGDEQYF. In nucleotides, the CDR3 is TGCGCCAGCAGCCGAGAGGAGTCTGGAGGAGACGAGCAGTACTTC.

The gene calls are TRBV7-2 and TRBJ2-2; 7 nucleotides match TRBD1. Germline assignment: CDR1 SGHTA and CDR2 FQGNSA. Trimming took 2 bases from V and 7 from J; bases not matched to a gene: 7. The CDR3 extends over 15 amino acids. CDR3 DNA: TGTGCCAGCAGCTTAAGGGGGCAGGGGCACGGGGAGCTGTTTTTT. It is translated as CASSLRGQGHGELFF.

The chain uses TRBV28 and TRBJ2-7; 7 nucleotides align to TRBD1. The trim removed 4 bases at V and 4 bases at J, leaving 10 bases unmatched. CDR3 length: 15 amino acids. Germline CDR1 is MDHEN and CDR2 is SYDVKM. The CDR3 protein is CASSYPGQNLYEQYF. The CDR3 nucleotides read TGTGCCAGCAGTTACCCGGGACAGAACTTATACGAGCAGTACTTC. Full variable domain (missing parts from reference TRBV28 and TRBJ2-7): DVKVTQSSRYLVKRTGEKVFLECVQDMDHENMFWYRQDPGLGLRLIYFSYDVKMKEKGDIPEGYSVSREKKERFSLILESASTNQTSMYLCASSYPGQNLYEQYFGPGTRLTVT.

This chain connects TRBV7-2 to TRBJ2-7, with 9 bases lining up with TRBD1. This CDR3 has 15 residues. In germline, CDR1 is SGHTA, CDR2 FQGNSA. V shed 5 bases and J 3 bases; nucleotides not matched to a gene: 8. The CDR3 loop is CASSLTGGGLYEQYF. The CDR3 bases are TGTGCCAGCAGCCTTACAGGGGGCGGCCTCTACGAGCAGTACTTC.

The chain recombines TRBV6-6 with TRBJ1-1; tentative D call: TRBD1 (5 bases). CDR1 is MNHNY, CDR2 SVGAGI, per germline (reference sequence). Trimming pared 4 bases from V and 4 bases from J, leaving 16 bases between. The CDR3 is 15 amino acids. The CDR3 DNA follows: TGTGCCAGCAGTTCCGCCGGGACGATGGTCACTGAAGCTTTCTTT. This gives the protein CASSSAGTMVTEAFF.

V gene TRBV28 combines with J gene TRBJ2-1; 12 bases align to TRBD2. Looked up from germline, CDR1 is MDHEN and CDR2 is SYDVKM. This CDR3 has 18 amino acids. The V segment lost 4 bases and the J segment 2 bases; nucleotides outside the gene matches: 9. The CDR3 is CASSSTTPSGRAYNEQFF. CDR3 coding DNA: TGTGCCAGCAGTTCCACTACTCCTAGCGGGAGGGCCTACAATGAGCAGTTCTTC.

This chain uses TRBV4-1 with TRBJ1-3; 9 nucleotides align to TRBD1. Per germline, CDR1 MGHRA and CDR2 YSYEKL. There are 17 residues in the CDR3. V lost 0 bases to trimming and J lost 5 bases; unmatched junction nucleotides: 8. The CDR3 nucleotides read TGCGCCAGCAGCCAAGATGGGACAGGGAGTTGGAGAAACACCATATATTTT. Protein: CASSQDGTGSWRNTIYF.

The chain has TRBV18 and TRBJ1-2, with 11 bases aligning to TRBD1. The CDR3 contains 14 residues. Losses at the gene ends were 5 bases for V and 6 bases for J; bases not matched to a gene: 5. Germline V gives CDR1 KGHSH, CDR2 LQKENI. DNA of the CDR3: TGTGCCAGCTCAGATGGGACAGGGGGTCATGGCTACACCTTC. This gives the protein CASSDGTGGHGYTF. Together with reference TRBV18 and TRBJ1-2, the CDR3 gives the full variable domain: NAGVMQNPRHLVRRRGQEARLRCSPMKGHSHVYWYRQLPEEGLKFMVYLQKENIIDESGMPKERFSAEFPKEGPSILRIQQVVRGDSAAYFCASSDGTGGHGYTFGSGTRLTVV.

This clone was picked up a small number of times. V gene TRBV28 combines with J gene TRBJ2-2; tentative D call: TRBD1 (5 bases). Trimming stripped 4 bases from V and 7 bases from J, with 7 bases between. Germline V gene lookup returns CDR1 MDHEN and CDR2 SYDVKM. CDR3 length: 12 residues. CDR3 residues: CASSSDNGELFF. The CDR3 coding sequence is TGTGCCAGCAGTTCGGACAACGGGGAGCTGTTTTTT.

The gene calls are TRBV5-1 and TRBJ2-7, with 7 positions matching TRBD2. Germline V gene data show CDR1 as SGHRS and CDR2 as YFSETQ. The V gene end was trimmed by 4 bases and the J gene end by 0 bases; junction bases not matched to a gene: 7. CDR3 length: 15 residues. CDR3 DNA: TGCGCCAGCAGCCTACTAGCGCCGTTCTCCTACGAGCAGTACTTC. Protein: CASSLLAPFSYEQYF.

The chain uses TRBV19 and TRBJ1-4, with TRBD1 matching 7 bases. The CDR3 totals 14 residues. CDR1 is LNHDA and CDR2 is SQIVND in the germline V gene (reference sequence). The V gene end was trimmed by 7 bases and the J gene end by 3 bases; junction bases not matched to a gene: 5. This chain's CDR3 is CASNSGTANEKLFF. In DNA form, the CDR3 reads TGTGCCAGTAACAGCGGGACAGCTAATGAAAAACTGTTTTTT. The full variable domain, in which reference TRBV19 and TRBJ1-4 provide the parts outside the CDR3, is DGGITQSPKYLFRKEGQNVTLSCEQNLNHDAMYWYRQDPGQGLRLIYYSQIVNDFQKGDIAEGYSVSREKKESFPLTVTSAQKNPTAFYLCASNSGTANEKLFFGSGTQLSVL.

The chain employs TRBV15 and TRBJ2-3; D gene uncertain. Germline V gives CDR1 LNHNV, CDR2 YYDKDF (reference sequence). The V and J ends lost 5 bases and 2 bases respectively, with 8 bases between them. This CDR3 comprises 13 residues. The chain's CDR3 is CATSVRYTDTQYF. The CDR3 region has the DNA TGTGCCACCAGCGTGCGGTACACAGATACGCAGTATTTT.

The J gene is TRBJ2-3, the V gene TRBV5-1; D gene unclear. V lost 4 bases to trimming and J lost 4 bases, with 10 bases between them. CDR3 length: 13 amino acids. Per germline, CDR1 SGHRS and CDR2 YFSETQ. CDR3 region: CASSHELADTQYF. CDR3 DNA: TGCGCCAGCAGCCACGAATTGGCAGATACGCAGTATTTT.

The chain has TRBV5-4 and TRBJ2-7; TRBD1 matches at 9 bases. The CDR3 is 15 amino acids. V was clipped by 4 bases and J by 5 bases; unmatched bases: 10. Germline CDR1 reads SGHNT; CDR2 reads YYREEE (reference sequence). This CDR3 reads CASSGRDRVINEQYF. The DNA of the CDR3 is TGTGCCAGCAGCGGCCGGGACAGGGTAATCAACGAGCAGTACTTC.

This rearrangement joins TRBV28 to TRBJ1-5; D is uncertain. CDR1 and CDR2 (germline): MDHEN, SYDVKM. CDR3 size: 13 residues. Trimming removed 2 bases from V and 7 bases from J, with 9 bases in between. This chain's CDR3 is CASSLARIQPQHF. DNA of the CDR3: TGTGCCAGCAGTTTAGCCAGGATACAGCCCCAGCATTTT.

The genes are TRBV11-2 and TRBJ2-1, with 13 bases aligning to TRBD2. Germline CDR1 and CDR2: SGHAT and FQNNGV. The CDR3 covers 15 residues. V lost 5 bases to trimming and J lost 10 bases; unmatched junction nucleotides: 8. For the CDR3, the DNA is TGTGCCAGCAGCGCTGGACTAGCGGGGGTGGAGGAGCAGTTCTTC. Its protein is CASSAGLAGVEEQFF.

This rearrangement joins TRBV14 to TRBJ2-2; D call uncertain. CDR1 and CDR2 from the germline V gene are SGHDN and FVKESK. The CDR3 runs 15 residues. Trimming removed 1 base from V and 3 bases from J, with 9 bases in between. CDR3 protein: CASSQGRTHTGELFF. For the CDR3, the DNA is TGTGCCAGCAGCCAAGGACGGACCCACACCGGGGAGCTGTTTTTT.

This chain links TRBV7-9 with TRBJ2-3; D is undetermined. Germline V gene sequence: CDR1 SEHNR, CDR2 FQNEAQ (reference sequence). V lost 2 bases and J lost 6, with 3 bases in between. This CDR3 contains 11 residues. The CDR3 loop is CASSLRDTQYF. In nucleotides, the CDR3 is TGTGCCAGCAGCTTACGGGATACGCAGTATTTT.

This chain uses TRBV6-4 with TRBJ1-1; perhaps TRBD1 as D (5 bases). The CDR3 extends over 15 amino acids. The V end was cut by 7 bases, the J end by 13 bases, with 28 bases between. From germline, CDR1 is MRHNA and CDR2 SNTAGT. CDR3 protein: CASKPDGAGRTAGFF. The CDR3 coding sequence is TGTGCCAGCAAACCGGACGGGGCAGGGAGGACGGCTGGTTTCTTT.